Sequencing of this T cell receptor (beta chain) was carried out in a study of T cell responses to AZD1222 COVID-19 vaccine. Study-wide results and caveats: Clonal diversity was possibly underestimated, and the donors were mostly white British, with more females.

About this clone itself: Its antigen remains unknown.

This CDR3 contains 15 residues. The germline V and J ends were trimmed by 6 bases and 2 bases, with 17 bases remaining between them. Germline V lookup: CDR1 LNHDA, CDR2 SQIVND (reference sequence). Clones were read by immunoSEQ multiplex PCR, and TCRdb kept only the in-frame ones, dropping some. The sample contains approximately 120,000 clones, roughly 87% of which appear only once. The chain uses TRBV19 and TRBJ2-7, with D tentatively TRBD2 (6 bases). Sequenced material: peripheral blood, taken on day 0 of AZD1222 vaccination. This TCR derives from an adult in good health. DNA for the CDR3: TGTGCCAGTAGAAAATCCGGGACTGTGGCCTACGAGCAGTACTTC. It translates to CASRKSGTVAYEQYF.